The rows below give T cell receptor beta chains drawn from one sample of a study of technical replicates of blood from several donors. Profiling relied on immunoSEQ multiplex PCR, and the TCRdb table lists in-frame clones only, not all of them. The repertoire holds around 70,000 clones, with about 94% as singletons. Sequenced input: T cells isolated from PBMCs. The receptors were sampled from a human donor in good health. Each CDR3 is given with its conserved first and last residue. Fields, in order: J gene, V gene, CDR3 protein.

j_gene: TRBJ1-4
v_gene: TRBV10-3
CDR3aa: CAISESRLDRWSEKLFF

j_gene: TRBJ1-1
v_gene: TRBV19
CDR3aa: CASNLGGMNTEAFF

j_gene: TRBJ1-4
v_gene: TRBV6-1
CDR3aa: CASSELYAEKLFF

j_gene: TRBJ1-5
v_gene: TRBV6-6
CDR3aa: CASSALQGYIAQPQHF

j_gene: TRBJ2-7
v_gene: TRBV11-3
CDR3aa: CASSSPRDRNNYEQYF

j_gene: TRBJ1-1
v_gene: TRBV7-7
CDR3aa: CASSRQMNTEAFF

j_gene: TRBJ2-3
v_gene: TRBV11-3
CDR3aa: CASSSTDTQYF

j_gene: TRBJ2-3
v_gene: TRBV11-2
CDR3aa: CASSLWAFSGYSTDTQYF

j_gene: TRBJ1-2
v_gene: TRBV15
CDR3aa: CATSRGTTNYGYTF

j_gene: TRBJ2-7
v_gene: TRBV29-1
CDR3aa: CSGRDSPYEQYF

j_gene: TRBJ2-2
v_gene: TRBV27
CDR3aa: CASSFSYTGELFF

j_gene: TRBJ2-1
v_gene: TRBV5-4
CDR3aa: CASSPPSGAGGPNEQFF

j_gene: TRBJ2-7
v_gene: TRBV29-1
CDR3aa: CSVRTTGSYEQYF

j_gene: TRBJ2-5
v_gene: TRBV6-5
CDR3aa: CASSRGTRGLETQYF

j_gene: TRBJ1-2
v_gene: TRBV19
CDR3aa: CASSIKVKQTF

j_gene: TRBJ2-7
v_gene: TRBV4-3
CDR3aa: CASSQGTGGPLLSYEQYF

j_gene: TRBJ2-3
v_gene: TRBV2
CDR3aa: CASVGAGTDTQYF

j_gene: TRBJ2-7
v_gene: TRBV5-1
CDR3aa: CASSLGLADEQYF

j_gene: TRBJ2-1
v_gene: TRBV27
CDR3aa: CASHSGTTKRDEQFF

j_gene: TRBJ2-3
v_gene: TRBV5-1
CDR3aa: CASSFGSSGSNVDTQYF

j_gene: TRBJ1-1
v_gene: TRBV29-1
CDR3aa: CSVSGTGAAEAFF

j_gene: TRBJ2-7
v_gene: TRBV11-1
CDR3aa: CASSLPRPAGISYEQYF

j_gene: TRBJ1-2
v_gene: TRBV5-1
CDR3aa: CASSNGDRDDYGYTF

j_gene: TRBJ1-2
v_gene: TRBV29-1
CDR3aa: CSVEERIDGVTNYGYTF

j_gene: TRBJ2-7
v_gene: TRBV19
CDR3aa: CASNPSVGGDYEQYF

j_gene: TRBJ2-6
v_gene: TRBV5-6
CDR3aa: CASSLQGTGANVLTF

j_gene: TRBJ1-2
v_gene: TRBV10-2
CDR3aa: CASSESTQRHYGYTF

j_gene: TRBJ2-7
v_gene: TRBV4-3
CDR3aa: CASSQGLPYEQYF

j_gene: TRBJ2-7
v_gene: TRBV6-6
CDR3aa: CASSYSWTGSHEQYF

j_gene: TRBJ1-3
v_gene: TRBV7-9
CDR3aa: CASSSLDREAGNTIYF

j_gene: TRBJ2-5
v_gene: TRBV7-3
CDR3aa: CASSLGLAEQETQYF

j_gene: TRBJ2-7
v_gene: TRBV2
CDR3aa: CASKEGQSYEQYF

j_gene: TRBJ2-6
v_gene: TRBV27
CDR3aa: CASSPFWSGANVLTF

j_gene: TRBJ1-5
v_gene: TRBV9
CDR3aa: CASSPPSGQGKGNQPQHF

j_gene: TRBJ1-5
v_gene: TRBV19
CDR3aa: CASSIGEDQPQHF

j_gene: TRBJ2-7
v_gene: TRBV10-3
CDR3aa: CAIALSEGRAGTGDLAGVSHEQYF

j_gene: TRBJ2-7
v_gene: TRBV5-1
CDR3aa: CASSIREGLGEQYF